This T cell receptor (beta chain) came from a study of CD8+CD57+ T cells in acquired aplastic anemia. Study in general: Recorded DNA amounts for sorted CD4+ and CD8+ cells had an average of about 3 ug.

Study-wide results and limits: Common to patients and controls were twenty-nine CD8+ CDR3 sequences.

Template material for TCR beta VDJ and CDR3 profiling consisted of genomic DNA. TCRdb re-analysed the reads in MiXCR, keeping a single row per CDR3 protein. The sample holds about 180,000 distinct CDR3 sequences, roughly 50% seen once. Per the germline V gene, CDR1 is MGHDK and CDR2 is SYGVNS. The CDR3 is 14 amino acids in total, end residues counted. This clonotype was counted a few times. Its antigen is currently unknown. No conserved phenylalanine or tryptophan is present at the end of the CDR3, so a read error is the likely explanation. Because the CDR3's place on the DNA is in doubt, the DNA is left out and the CDR3 is given as listed by TCRdb. The authors sequenced patients whose flow cytometry had shown CD8+CD57+ cell expansion. A severe acquired aplastic anemia diagnosis applied to all patients. Each patient gave a blood sample that was collected before any therapy had been received.

This sequence joins TRBV25-1 and TRBJ1-2; no check of the table's D call, TRBD1, against the DNA was made. The material sequenced was sorted CD4+, CD8+, or CD8+CD57+ T cells (not recorded which) from PBMCs. The sequence came from a human donor with aplastic anemia. The CDR3 region is CASRARETAQGLTS.